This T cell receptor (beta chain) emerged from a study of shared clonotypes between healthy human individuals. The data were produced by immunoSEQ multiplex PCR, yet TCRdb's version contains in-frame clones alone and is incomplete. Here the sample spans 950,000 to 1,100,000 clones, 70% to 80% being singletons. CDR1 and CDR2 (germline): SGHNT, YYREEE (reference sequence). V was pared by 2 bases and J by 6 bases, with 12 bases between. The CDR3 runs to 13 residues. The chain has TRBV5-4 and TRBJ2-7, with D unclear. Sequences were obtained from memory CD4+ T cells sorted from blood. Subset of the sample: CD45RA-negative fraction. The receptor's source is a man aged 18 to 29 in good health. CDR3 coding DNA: TGTGCCAGCAGCTTACCCCCCTCCCGCGAGCAGTACTTC. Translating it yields CASSLPPSREQYF.